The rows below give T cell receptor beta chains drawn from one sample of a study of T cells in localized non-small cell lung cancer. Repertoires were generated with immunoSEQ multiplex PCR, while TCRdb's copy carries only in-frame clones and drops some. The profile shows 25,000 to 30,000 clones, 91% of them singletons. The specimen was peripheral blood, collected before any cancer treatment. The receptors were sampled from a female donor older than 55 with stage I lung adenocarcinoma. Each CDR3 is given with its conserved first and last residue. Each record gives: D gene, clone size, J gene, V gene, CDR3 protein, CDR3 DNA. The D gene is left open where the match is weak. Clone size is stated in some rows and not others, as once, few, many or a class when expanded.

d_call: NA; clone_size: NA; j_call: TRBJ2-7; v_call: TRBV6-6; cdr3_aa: CASSLRTQSSYEQYF; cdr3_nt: TGTGCCAGCAGTCTACGGACGCAGAGCTCCTACGAGCAGTACTTC
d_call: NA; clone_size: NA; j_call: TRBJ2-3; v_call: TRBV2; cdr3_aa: CASSPQDTQYF; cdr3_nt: TGTGCCAGCAGTCCTCAGGATACGCAGTATTTT
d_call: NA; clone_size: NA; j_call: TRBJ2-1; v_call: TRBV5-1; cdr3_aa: CASSLGWYNEQFF; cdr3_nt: TGCGCCAGCAGCTTGGGCTGGTACAATGAGCAGTTCTTC
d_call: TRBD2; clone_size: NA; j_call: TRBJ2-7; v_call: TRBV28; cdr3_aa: CASRGGFSYEQYF; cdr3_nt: TGTGCCAGCAGGGGGGGGTTCTCCTACGAGCAGTACTTC
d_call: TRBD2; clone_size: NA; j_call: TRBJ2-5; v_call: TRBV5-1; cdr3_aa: CASSLTGLEETQYF; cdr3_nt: TGCGCCAGCAGCTTAACAGGACTAGAAGAGACCCAGTACTTC
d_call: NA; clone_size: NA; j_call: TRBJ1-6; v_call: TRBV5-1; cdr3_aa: CASSATSTQYNSPLHF; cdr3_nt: TGCGCCAGCAGCGCCACCTCGACACAATATAATTCACCCCTCCATTTT
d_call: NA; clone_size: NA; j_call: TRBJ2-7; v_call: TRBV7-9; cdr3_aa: CASSLVRGSYEQYF; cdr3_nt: TGTGCCAGCAGCTTAGTTAGGGGGTCGTACGAGCAGTACTTC
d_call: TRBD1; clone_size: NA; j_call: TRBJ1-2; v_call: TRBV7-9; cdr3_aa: CASSDTSGTAMSGYTF; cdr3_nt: TGTGCCAGCAGCGATACGTCCGGGACAGCGATGTCGGGCTACACCTTC
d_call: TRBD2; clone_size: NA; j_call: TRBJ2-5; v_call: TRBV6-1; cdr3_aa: CASSEDLRVAGKQETQYF; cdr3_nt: TGTGCCAGCAGTGAAGACCTTCGCGTAGCGGGCAAGCAAGAGACCCAGTACTTC
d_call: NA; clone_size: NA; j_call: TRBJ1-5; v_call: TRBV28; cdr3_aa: CASRHSGMNQPQHF; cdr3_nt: TGTGCCAGCAGGCACTCAGGGATGAATCAGCCCCAGCATTTT
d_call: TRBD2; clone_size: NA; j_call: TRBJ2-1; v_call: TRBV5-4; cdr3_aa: CASSRTSGHEQFF; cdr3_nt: TGTGCCAGCAGCAGGACTAGCGGGCATGAGCAGTTCTTC
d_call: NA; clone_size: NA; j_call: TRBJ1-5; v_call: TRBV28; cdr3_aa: CASSFLGSKNQPQHF; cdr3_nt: TGTGCCAGCAGTTTCTTGGGCTCGAAAAATCAGCCCCAGCATTTT
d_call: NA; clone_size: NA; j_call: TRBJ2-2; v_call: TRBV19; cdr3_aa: CASRYKETGELFF; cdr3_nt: TGTGCCAGTAGGTATAAGGAGACCGGGGAGCTGTTTTTT
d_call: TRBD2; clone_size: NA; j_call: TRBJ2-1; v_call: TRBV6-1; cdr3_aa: CASSEVKGTSGSNEQFF; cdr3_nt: TGTGCCAGCAGTGAAGTCAAGGGGACTAGCGGGAGTAATGAGCAGTTCTTC
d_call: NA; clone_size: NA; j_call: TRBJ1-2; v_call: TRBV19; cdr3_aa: CASSIPYEGRDGYTF; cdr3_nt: TGTGCCAGTAGTATCCCCTACGAAGGCAGGGATGGCTACACCTTC
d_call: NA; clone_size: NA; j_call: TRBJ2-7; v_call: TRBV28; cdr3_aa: CASRQGGVKNEQYF; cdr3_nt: TGTGCCAGCCGGCAGGGGGGAGTAAAGAACGAGCAGTACTTC
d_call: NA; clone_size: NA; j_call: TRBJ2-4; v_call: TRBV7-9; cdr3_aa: CASSYTGENIQYF; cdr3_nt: TGTGCCAGCAGCTATACCGGCGAAAACATTCAGTACTTC
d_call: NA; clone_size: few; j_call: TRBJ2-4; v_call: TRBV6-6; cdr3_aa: CASRPGGGQAKNIQYF; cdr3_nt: TGTGCCAGCAGGCCCGGAGGGGGGCAAGCCAAAAACATTCAGTACTTC
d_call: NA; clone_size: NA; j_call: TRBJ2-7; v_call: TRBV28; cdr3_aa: CASSLRTPGEYF; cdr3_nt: TGTGCCAGCAGTTTAAGGACCCCTGGGGAGTACTTC
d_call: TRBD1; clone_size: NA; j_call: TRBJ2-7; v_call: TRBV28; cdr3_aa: CASQGQGLEQYF; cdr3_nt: TGTGCCAGCCAAGGACAGGGCCTCGAGCAGTACTTC
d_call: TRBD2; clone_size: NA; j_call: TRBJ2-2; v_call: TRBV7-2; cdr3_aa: CASSAGLAANTGELFF; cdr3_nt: TGTGCCAGCAGCGCGGGACTAGCGGCGAACACCGGGGAGCTGTTTTTT
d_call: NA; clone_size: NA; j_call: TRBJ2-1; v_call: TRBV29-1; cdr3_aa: CSVQETGTRYNEQFF; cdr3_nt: TGCAGCGTGCAGGAAACCGGGACCCGCTACAATGAGCAGTTCTTC